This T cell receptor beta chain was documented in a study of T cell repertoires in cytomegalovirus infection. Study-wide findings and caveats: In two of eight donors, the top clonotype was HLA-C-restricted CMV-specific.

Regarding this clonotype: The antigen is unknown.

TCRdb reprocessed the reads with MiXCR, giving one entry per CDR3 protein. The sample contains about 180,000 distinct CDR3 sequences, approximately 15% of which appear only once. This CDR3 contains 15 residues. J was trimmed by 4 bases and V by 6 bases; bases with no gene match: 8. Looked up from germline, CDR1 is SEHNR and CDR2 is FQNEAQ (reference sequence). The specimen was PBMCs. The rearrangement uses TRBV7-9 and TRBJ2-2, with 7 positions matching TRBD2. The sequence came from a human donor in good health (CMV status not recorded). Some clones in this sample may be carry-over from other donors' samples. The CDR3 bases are TGTGCCAGCAGAATTGCGGGAGAGGGCACCGGGGAGCTGTTTTTT. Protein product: CASRIAGEGTGELFF.